Listed below are T cell receptor beta chains from one sample, sequenced in a study of blood T cell repertoires in COVID-19. Clones were read by immunoSEQ multiplex PCR, and TCRdb kept only the in-frame ones, dropping some. In the table there are roughly 100,000 clones, roughly 92% of which are singletons. The sequencing input was peripheral blood. These receptors originate from a woman aged 45-65 years with COVID-19, enrolled during active disease. The CDR3 runs from the conserved cysteine through the conserved F or W. Each record gives: J gene, clone size, D gene, V gene, CDR3 protein, CDR3 DNA. The D gene is left open where the match is weak. Clone size is not always given. Where it is, it says once, few, many or a class for expanded clones.

TRBJ2-4	.	.	TRBV6-6	CASSPGVAKNIQYF	TGTGCCAGCAGTCCGGGGGTAGCCAAAAACATTCAGTACTTC
TRBJ2-3	.	TRBD1	TRBV29-1	CSVGQGLTDTQYF	TGCAGCGTTGGACAGGGATTGACGGATACGCAGTATTTT
TRBJ2-3	.	TRBD2	TRBV4-2	CASSLLSGANTDTQYF	TGTGCCAGCAGCCTTTTAAGCGGGGCCAACACAGATACGCAGTATTTT
TRBJ2-3	once	TRBD2	TRBV2	CARLGTSRDTQYF	TGTGCCAGGCTCGGGACTAGCAGAGATACGCAGTATTTT
TRBJ2-5	.	TRBD2	TRBV11-2	CASSLLAGGLKETQYF	TGTGCCAGCAGCTTATTAGCGGGGGGGCTAAAGGAGACCCAGTACTTC
TRBJ2-3	.	.	TRBV10-3	CAISPGLTSDTQYF	TGTGCCATCAGTCCGGGACTCACTTCAGATACGCAGTATTTT
TRBJ2-6	.	.	TRBV6-1	CASSEVPGVVLTF	TGTGCCAGCAGTGAAGTCCCGGGGGTCGTCCTGACTTTC
TRBJ2-5	.	TRBD1	TRBV6-5	CASSHRGRQETQYF	TGTGCCAGCAGTCACAGGGGGCGCCAAGAGACCCAGTACTTC
TRBJ1-1	.	.	TRBV12-5	CASGIGIGVNTEAFF	TGTGCTAGTGGTATTGGCATAGGGGTGAACACTGAAGCTTTCTTT
TRBJ1-4	.	.	TRBV11-2	CASSLGTGGRGNEKLFF	TGTGCCAGCAGCTTGGGGACGGGGGGGCGTGGTAATGAAAAACTGTTTTTT
TRBJ1-5	.	.	TRBV11-3	CASSLSRQVLNQPQHF	TGTGCCAGCAGCTTATCTAGACAGGTCCTCAATCAGCCCCAGCATTTT
TRBJ2-1	.	TRBD1	TRBV10-2	CASSESNRGSYNEQFF	TGCGCCAGCAGTGAGTCAAACAGGGGCTCCTACAATGAGCAGTTCTTC
TRBJ2-7	few	.	TRBV7-2	CASSLEGASSEQYF	TGTGCCAGCAGCTTAGAAGGAGCTAGCTCCGAGCAGTACTTC
TRBJ1-2	.	.	TRBV2	CASSEGMGQAGGYTF	TGTGCCAGCAGTGAAGGGATGGGTCAAGCGGGTGGCTACACCTTC
TRBJ2-1	.	.	TRBV29-1	CSHRGGGPPYYNEQFF	TGCAGCCATCGTGGGGGGGGCCCCCCCTACTACAATGAGCAGTTCTTC
TRBJ1-6	once	.	TRBV14	CASSPRTANYNSPLHF	TGTGCCAGCAGCCCCCGGACAGCCAACTATAATTCACCCCTCCACTTT
TRBJ2-3	.	TRBD2	TRBV4-1	CASSQGLAGGLDTQYF	TGCGCCAGCAGCCAGGGACTAGCGGGGGGGCTCGATACGCAGTATTTT
TRBJ1-5	few	.	TRBV10-2	CASSEAAGSGQPQHF	TGCGCCAGCAGTGAGGCAGCAGGCAGTGGGCAGCCCCAGCATTTT
TRBJ1-6	.	TRBD1	TRBV30	CAWSLGGQGGSPLHF	TGTGCCTGGAGTTTAGGGGGCCAGGGCGGATCACCCCTCCACTTT
TRBJ1-5	.	TRBD1	TRBV19	CASSPRQGSDQPQHF	TGTGCCAGTAGTCCCCGACAGGGGTCTGATCAGCCCCAGCATTTT
TRBJ1-1	.	TRBD1	TRBV5-1	CASRGQGNTEAFF	TGCGCCAGCAGGGGACAGGGGAACACTGAAGCTTTCTTT
TRBJ2-2	.	.	TRBV11-2	CASSSAWSANTGELFF	TGTGCCAGCAGTTCTGCCTGGTCAGCGAACACCGGGGAGCTGTTTTTT
TRBJ1-6	once	.	TRBV19	CASSQVAGKNSPLHF	TGTGCCAGTAGTCAGGTCGCAGGGAAGAATTCACCCCTCCACTTT
TRBJ2-7	.	.	TRBV11-2	CASSLVSGTLLSYEQYF	TGTGCCAGCAGCTTAGTATCCGGGACTCTTCTCTCCTACGAGCAGTACTTC
TRBJ2-7	.	.	TRBV15	CATSRATGVYYEQYF	TGTGCCACCAGCAGGGCAACAGGAGTCTATTACGAGCAGTACTTC
TRBJ1-4	.	TRBD1	TRBV19	CASSTGQGTKLFF	TGTGCCAGTAGTACAGGACAGGGTACGAAACTGTTTTTT
TRBJ2-1	once	.	TRBV12-3/TRBV12-4	CASSSRGNEQFF	TGTGCCAGCAGTAGCAGGGGAAATGAGCAGTTCTTC
TRBJ1-1	.	.	TRBV12-5	CASGLFGFGTEAFF	TGTGCTAGTGGTTTGTTCGGTTTTGGCACTGAAGCTTTCTTT
TRBJ1-4	.	.	TRBV4-1	CASSAGMQGKGEKLFF	TGCGCCAGCAGCGCAGGAATGCAGGGGAAGGGTGAAAAACTGTTTTTT
TRBJ1-6	few	.	TRBV30	CAWSVWENNSPLHF	TGTGCCTGGAGTGTCTGGGAGAATAATTCACCCCTCCACTTT
TRBJ2-1	.	TRBD2	TRBV30	CAWSPGLAGGKFF	TGTGCCTGGAGTCCCGGACTAGCGGGGGGGAAGTTCTTC
TRBJ2-5	.	.	TRBV5-1	CASSLEGGRKETQYF	TGCGCCAGCAGCTTGGAGGGAGGAAGGAAAGAGACCCAGTACTTC
TRBJ2-1	.	.	TRBV27	CASIELAGNEQFF	TGTGCCAGCATCGAACTAGCCGGCAATGAGCAGTTCTTC
TRBJ1-5	.	.	TRBV5-5	CASSLGTTGYQPQHF	TGTGCCAGCAGCTTGGGTACAACAGGTTACCAGCCCCAGCATTTT
TRBJ2-3	.	TRBD1	TRBV19	CASTQRGRADTQYF	TGTGCCAGTACTCAGAGGGGGCGGGCAGATACGCAGTATTTT
TRBJ2-1	.	.	TRBV5-6	CASSLPTNSYNEQFF	TGTGCCAGCAGCCTTCCCACTAACTCCTACAATGAGCAGTTCTTC
TRBJ1-5	.	TRBD1	TRBV28	CASIPLRDRHNQPQHF	TGTGCCAGCATTCCTCTCCGGGACAGGCATAATCAGCCCCAGCATTTT
TRBJ1-1	few	TRBD1	TRBV6-2/TRBV6-3	CASSFGTGLEAFF	TGTGCCAGCAGTTTTGGGACAGGCCTTGAAGCTTTCTTT
TRBJ1-6	.	TRBD1	TRBV28	CASSSTGDLLYNSPLHF	TGTGCCAGCAGTTCGACAGGGGACCTCTTATATAATTCACCCCTCCACTTT
TRBJ1-6	.	.	TRBV7-2	CASSLSGDSPLHF	TGTGCCAGCAGCTTAAGCGGGGATTCACCCCTCCACTTT